This TCR beta chain was captured in a study of identical twins. This clonotype was observed many times. Antigen unknown. Regarding the study as a whole: Alpha sequences that were out-of-frame and twin-shared showed an excess of low generation probability. With beta out-of-frame sequences, excess sharing by twins was weaker. Memory repertoires lacked the insertion deficit that abundant cord blood beta clonotypes showed.

Healthy Caucasians supplied all donations. TCRdb recomputed calls from the 5' RACE reads with MiXCR, one row per CDR3 protein. The sample lists 500,000 or so distinct CDR3 sequences; approximately 15% were seen once. Germline V gene sequence: CDR1 DFQATT, CDR2 SNEGSKA (reference sequence). The CDR3 loop spans 13 amino acids. With 6 bases clipped from V and 1 base from J, the junction kept 5 bases outside the gene matches. The sample was also linked to a second study, of yellow fever vaccine responses in identical twins.

V and J are TRBV20-1 and TRBJ2-7, with 8 bases lining up with TRBD1. Material: CD4+ T cells sorted from blood. This TCR was sampled from a woman under 30 in good health. Written as DNA, the CDR3 is TGCAGTGCCCCGGGACAGGCTTCCTACGAGCAGTACTTC. Protein product: CSAPGQASYEQYF.